This TCR beta chain was found in a study of regulatory T cells in long-lasting Graves disease. Arm-PCR with iRepertoire HTBI primers amplified the CDR3 regions for these TCR beta libraries. TCRdb re-called the multiplex PCR reads with MiXCR, one entry per CDR3 protein. The data hold about 540,000 distinct CDR3 sequences, with approximately 15% observed a single time. Time point specified: newly diagnosed GD, antithyroid drugs for less than 3 months. From PBMCs, RNA was extracted and then used to make the TCR library. The sample holds many counts of this clonotype. The V end was cut by 2 bases, the J end by 0 bases, with 8 bases between. This CDR3 region has 14 residues. Germline CDR1 reads MNHEY; CDR2 reads SVGAGI. In addition, the sample was reused for a study of T cells in Graves' hyperthyroidism and ophthalmopathy. As that study records: Appearing also in blood were most of the thyroid clonotypes expanded above 0.001. The model anticipated ophthalmopathy a median 6.5 months pre-onset.

The receptor was derived from a man aged 30 to 39 with Graves disease. The material was peripheral blood mononuclear cells (PBMCs), obtained at new diagnosis, from a patient treated with antithyroid drugs. The chain is built from TRBV6-5 and TRBJ2-7, with no clear D. The CDR3 DNA follows: TGTGCCAGCAGTTACACCCAGCGCTCCTACGAGCAGTACTTC. Translating gives CASSYTQRSYEQYF.